This entry is about one T cell receptor (beta chain). No antigen is known for it. Assay used: immunoSEQ multiplex PCR; TCRdb lists only in-frame clones, some missing. The sample lists around 300,000 clones; approximately 86% were seen once. The sample is drawn from a study of Ad26.COV2.S vaccination and SARS-CoV-2 variants. Study-wide points: Using TCR breadth and depth analyses may have led to underestimated total T cell responses.

Treatment here: around 19 received Ad26.COV2.S at low or high dose, single or two shots; about 5 received placebo; per-sample allocation not given. The samples date from day 63 after the first vaccine or placebo injection. In Boston, the donor was an adult between 18-55 years of age. Germline values: CDR1 MDHEN, CDR2 SYDVKM. This CDR3 is built from 15 residues. V dropped 8 bases and J dropped 5; count of bases not matched to a gene: 15. The rearrangement uses TRBV28 and TRBJ2-7; 7 bases line up with TRBD2. Sample: peripheral blood, taken in a trial of Ad26.COV2.S vaccine versus placebo. The receptor was derived from a person aged 18-60 years who received the Ad26.COV2.S COVID-19 vaccine or a placebo. The CDR3 DNA follows: TGTGCCAGCGCCTCGGGGAGGGGCCCAGCGGACGAGCAGTACTTC. Translation gives CASASGRGPADEQYF.